Below, 18 T cell receptor beta chains from the same sample are listed, as sequenced in a study of metastatic and nonmetastatic thyroid tumors. Patients underwent thyroid surgery, and none had received any treatment before it. TCRdb re-clonotyped the PCR reads through MiXCR. Among 60,000 to 75,000 clones listed, 4% to 5% were seen once. Sequenced sample: blood. The source of these receptors is a female donor with papillary thyroid cancer or a benign thyroid nodule (not recorded which). Some clones in this sample may be carry-over from other donors' samples.

This clone was detected only once. The conserved phenylalanine or tryptophan normally closing the CDR3 is absent here, so this likely arose from a read error. The chain's CDR3 is CASSSYQLTDTQYY. The DNA of the CDR3 is TGCGCCAGCAGCTCGTATCAGCTCACAGATACGCAGTATTAT. J is TRBJ2-3 and V is TRBV5-1; D is undetermined. Trimming shortened V by 3 bases and J by 2 bases, and 10 bases separated the two germline ends. The germline V gene has CDR1 SGHRS and CDR2 YFSETQ. The CDR3 sequence is 14 residues long.

Concerning this clone: Possible read error: a much larger clone is one base away. The chain is built from TRBV18 and TRBJ2-7; no definite D call. CDR1 and CDR2 (germline): KGHSH, LQKENI. The CDR3 runs to 14 residues. V lost 3 bases, J lost 3 bases, and 12 bases lay in between. The CDR3 spells CASSPWANGYEQYF. The CDR3 DNA follows: TGTGCCAGCTCACCCTGGGCCAACGGCTACGAGCAGTACTTC.

This clone was seen repeatedly, ten times or more. The rearrangement links TRBV24-1 to TRBJ1-2, with unresolved D. Germline CDR1 KGHDR, CDR2 SFDVKD. V gave up 2 bases and J gave up 4 bases, with 13 bases separating them. This CDR3 comprises 15 residues. The CDR3 loop is CATSDSRKEAYGYTF. CDR3 in DNA: TGTGCCACCAGTGATTCTAGGAAGGAGGCCTATGGCTACACCTTC.

Only a few counts were recorded for this clone. A clone one base away is much larger, so this may be a read error. The CDR3: CASSQVVGKYEQYF. CDR3 bases: TGTGCCAGCAGCCAAGTGGTCGGGAAGTACGAGCAGTACTTC. The gene calls are TRBV3-1 and TRBJ2-7; a weak D match, TRBD2 (5 bases). There are 14 residues in the CDR3. Germline CDR1 is LGHDT and CDR2 is YNNKEL (reference sequence). V lost 1 base and J lost 4, with 11 bases in between.

This clone was seen many times. The rearrangement links TRBV9 to TRBJ2-3, with 7 bases identical to TRBD2. The CDR3 length is 16 residues. Germline CDR1 is SGDLS and CDR2 is YYNGEE. V was pared by 3 bases and J by 9 bases, with 16 bases of the junction left unmatched. CDR3 DNA: TGTGCCAGCAGCGACCACACCAGCGGGACTCTCGGAACGCAGTATTTT. This encodes CASSDHTSGTLGTQYF.

This clone came up a few times. V gene TRBV6-1 combines with J gene TRBJ2-7; TRBD2 might be the D (6 bases). Germline CDR1 MNHNS, CDR2 SASEGT. The CDR3 sequence is 14 residues long. V lost 8 bases, J lost 4 bases, and 18 bases lay in between. DNA of the CDR3: TGTGCCAGCGCCGGGAGTGCCAGTTCGTACGAGCAGTACTTC. It is translated as CASAGSASSYEQYF.

This clone was seen many times. The chain couples TRBV18 to TRBJ2-5; the match to TRBD2 covers 7 bases. Germline loops: CDR1 KGHSH, CDR2 LQKENI. Trimming took 4 bases from V and 1 from J; bases not matched to a gene: 6. This CDR3 is built from 15 residues. As DNA, the CDR3 is TGTGCCAGCTCACTGTCAGCGGGACTCCAAGAGACCCAGTACTTC. As protein: CASSLSAGLQETQYF.

This clone came up many times. J is TRBJ2-1 and V is TRBV20-1, with 11 bases lining up with TRBD2. After removal of 4 bases from V and 8 bases from J, the junction contained 7 bases not matched to a gene. CDR1 and CDR2 from the germline V gene are DFQATT and SNEGSKA (reference sequence). CDR3 length equals 14 residues. The CDR3 here is CSATLAGVVDEQFF. CDR3 nucleotides: TGCAGTGCTACACTAGCGGGAGTGGTGGATGAGCAGTTCTTC.

In its sample, this clone was seen many times. The genes are TRBV27 and TRBJ1-3; tentatively, D is TRBD1 (5 bases). The CDR3 is 13 amino acids. V was pared by 3 bases and J by 4 bases, with 7 bases between. Germline CDR1 MNHEY, CDR2 SMNVEV (reference sequence). For the CDR3, the DNA is TGTGCCAGCAGTTTGTCAGGGGGAAACACCATATATTTT. This encodes CASSLSGGNTIYF.

This clone has at least ten counts. The V gene is TRBV5-1, the J gene TRBJ1-1, with 10 bases fitting TRBD1. The CDR3 consists of 13 residues. Trimming removed 0 bases from V and 11 bases from J; junction bases left unmatched: 4. The germline V gene encodes CDR1 SGHRS and CDR2 YFSETQ. The CDR3 bases are TGCGCCAGCAGCTTGGAGGGACAGGGGATGGCTTTCTTT. This codes for CASSLEGQGMAFF.

V usage is TRBV3-1 and J usage is TRBJ1-1, with D unclear. V lost 4 bases, J lost 2 bases, and 5 bases lay in between. The CDR3 length is 12 residues. CDR1 is LGHDT and CDR2 is YNNKEL in the germline V gene (reference sequence). The CDR3 DNA follows: TGTGCCAGCAGCCTGGGAAACACTGAAGCTTTCTTT. This sequence encodes CASSLGNTEAFF.

This clone was seen repeatedly, ten times or more. This rearrangement joins TRBV12-3 or TRBV12-4 to TRBJ2-7; D gene unclear. The CDR3 runs 15 residues. Trimming left V 6 bases short and J 0 bases short, with 15 bases between. For the CDR3, the DNA is TGTGCCAGCAGATCAACTACCACAAACTCCTACGAGCAGTACTTC. This gives the protein CASRSTTTNSYEQYF.

This clone has only a few counts. A clone one base away is much larger, so this may be a read error. The V and J genes are TRBV13 and TRBJ2-1; perhaps TRBD2 as D (6 bases). CDR1 is PRHDT, CDR2 FYEKMQ, per germline (reference sequence). V dropped 5 bases and J dropped 7 bases, with 15 bases sitting between them. The CDR3 is 14 residues long. In DNA, the CDR3 is TGTGCCAGCAGCCCCCAGCCTAGCGCTAATGAGCAGTTCTTC. Translating gives CASSPQPSANEQFF.

J is TRBJ2-7 and V is TRBV6-2 or TRBV6-3, with D perhaps TRBD1 (5 bases). Germline CDR1 reads MNHEY; CDR2 reads SVGEGT. V was pared by 5 bases and J by 3 bases, with 11 bases between. This CDR3 has 13 amino acids. The CDR3 loop reads CASSDLTDYEQYF. Here the CDR3 DNA reads TGTGCCAGCAGTGACCTGACAGACTACGAGCAGTACTTC.

The chain links TRBV18 to TRBJ1-1; a weak D match, TRBD1 (5 bases). Germline assignment: CDR1 KGHSH and CDR2 LQKENI. V was pared by 5 bases and J by 6 bases, with 16 bases between. The CDR3 sequence is 14 residues long. The CDR3 loop reads CASSTVTANAEAFF. CDR3 sequence (DNA): TGTGCCAGCTCAACCGTGACAGCTAACGCTGAAGCTTTCTTT.

V and J are TRBV12-3 or TRBV12-4 and TRBJ1-1; no reliable D call. The V and J ends lost 0 bases and 3 bases respectively, with 8 bases between them. This CDR3 is 14 amino acids long. CDR3 nucleotides: TGTGCCAGCAGTTTAGCGTCAGGATACACTGAAGCTTTCTTT. Amino acid sequence: CASSLASGYTEAFF.

On this clone itself: Mismatch with germline at one junction end may stem from a read error. The V call is TRBV18, the J call TRBJ1-2, with 7 nucleotides matching TRBD1. The CDR3 runs 17 residues. The germline gives CDR1 KGHSH, CDR2 LQKENI. CDR3 residues: CASSPRDSYWTLYCYTF. CDR3 DNA sequence: TGTGCCAGCTCACCACGGGACAGCTATTGGACCCTCTATTGCTACACCTTC.

This clone was counted at least ten times. This chain joins TRBV20-1 and TRBJ2-3; perhaps TRBD2 as D (6 bases). Germline values: CDR1 DFQATT, CDR2 SNEGSKA (reference sequence). Deletions cut 5 bases from V and 4 bases from J, with 10 bases between. There are 12 residues in the CDR3. CDR3 sequence: CSARAGPDTQYF. The DNA for the CDR3 is TGCAGTGCTCGTGCGGGGCCAGATACGCAGTATTTT.